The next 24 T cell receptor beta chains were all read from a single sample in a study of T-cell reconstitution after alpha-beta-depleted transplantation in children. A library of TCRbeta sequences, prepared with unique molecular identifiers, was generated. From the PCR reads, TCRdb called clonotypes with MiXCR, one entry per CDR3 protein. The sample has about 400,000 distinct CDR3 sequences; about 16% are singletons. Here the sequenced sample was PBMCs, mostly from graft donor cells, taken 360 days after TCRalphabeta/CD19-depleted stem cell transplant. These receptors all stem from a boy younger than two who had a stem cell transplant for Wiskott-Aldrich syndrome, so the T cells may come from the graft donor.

This chain's CDR3 is CATKPPDRGYEQYF. The CDR3 DNA is TGTGCCACTAAACCCCCGGACAGGGGCTACGAGCAGTACTTC. The chain is built from TRBV10-3 and TRBJ2-7; 9 nucleotides align to TRBD1. Germline V lookup: CDR1 ENHRY, CDR2 SYGVKD. The trim removed 10 bases at V and 3 bases at J, leaving 10 bases unmatched. This CDR3 spans 14 amino acids.

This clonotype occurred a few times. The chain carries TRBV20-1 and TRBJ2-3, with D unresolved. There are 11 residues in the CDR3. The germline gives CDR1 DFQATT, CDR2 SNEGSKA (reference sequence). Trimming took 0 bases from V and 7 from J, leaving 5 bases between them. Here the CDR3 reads CSAREGYTQYF. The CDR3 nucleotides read TGCAGTGCTAGAGAGGGGTATACGCAGTATTTT.

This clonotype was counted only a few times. CDR3 sequence: CASSPQFAGTNNEQFF. As DNA, the CDR3 is TGTGCCAGCAGCCCCCAGTTCGCGGGAACAAACAATGAGCAGTTCTTC. The chain carries TRBV7-9 and TRBJ2-1; D might be TRBD2 (6 bases). The CDR3 has 16 amino acids. V shed 5 bases and J shed 5 bases, with 19 bases lying between them. The germline gives CDR1 SEHNR, CDR2 FQNEAQ (reference sequence).

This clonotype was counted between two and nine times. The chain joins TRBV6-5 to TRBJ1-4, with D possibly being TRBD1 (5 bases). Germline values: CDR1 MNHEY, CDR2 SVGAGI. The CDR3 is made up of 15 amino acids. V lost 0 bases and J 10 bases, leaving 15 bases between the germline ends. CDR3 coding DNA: TGTGCCAGCAGTTACTCGGGACGGCGCCGGGGAAAACTGTTTTTT. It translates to CASSYSGRRRGKLFF.

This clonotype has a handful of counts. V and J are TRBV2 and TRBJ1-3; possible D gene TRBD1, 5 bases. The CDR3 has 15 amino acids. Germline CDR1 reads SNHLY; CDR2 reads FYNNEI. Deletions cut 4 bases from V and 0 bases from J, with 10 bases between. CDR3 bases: TGTGCCAGCAGTGCGGGACGGGTCTCTGGAAACACCATATATTTT. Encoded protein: CASSAGRVSGNTIYF.

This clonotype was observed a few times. The CDR3 bases are TGTGCCAGCAAGCGGGGGTTCAATCAGCCCCAGCATTTT. It codes for CASKRGFNQPQHF. The V and J genes are TRBV12-3 or TRBV12-4 and TRBJ1-5, with D maybe TRBD1 (5 bases). Trimming removed 7 bases at V and 3 bases at J, with 10 bases between. There are 13 residues in the CDR3.

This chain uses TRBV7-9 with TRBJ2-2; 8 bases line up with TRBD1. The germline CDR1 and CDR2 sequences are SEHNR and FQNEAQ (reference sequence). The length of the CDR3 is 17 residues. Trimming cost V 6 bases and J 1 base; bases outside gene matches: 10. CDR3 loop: CASREKTGTGNTGELFF. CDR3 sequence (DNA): TGTGCCAGCAGAGAGAAAACCGGGACAGGGAACACCGGGGAGCTGTTTTTT. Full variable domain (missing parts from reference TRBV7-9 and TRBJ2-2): DTGVSQNPRHKITKRGQNVTFRCDPISEHNRLYWYRQTLGQGPEFLTYFQNEAQLEKSRLLSDRFSAERPKGSFSTLEIQRTEQGDSAMYLCASREKTGTGNTGELFFGEGSRLTVL.

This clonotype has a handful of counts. In DNA form, the CDR3 reads TGCGCCAGCAGCTTTACCACTCAACGGACTACCCGGAGCTCCTACGAGCAGTACTTC. It codes for CASSFTTQRTTRSSYEQYF. This rearrangement joins TRBV5-1 to TRBJ2-7; the D gene is possibly TRBD2 (6 bases). With 2 bases removed from V and 0 bases from J, the gap between germline ends came to 24 bases. This CDR3 contains 19 residues. Germline V gene data show CDR1 as SGHRS and CDR2 as YFSETQ. Together with reference TRBV5-1 and TRBJ2-7, the CDR3 gives the full variable domain: KAGVTQTPRYLIKTRGQQVTLSCSPISGHRSVSWYQQTPGQGLQFLFEYFSETQRNKGNFPGRFSGRQFSNSRSEMNVSTLELGDSALYLCASSFTTQRTTRSSYEQYFGPGTRLTVT.

CDR3 coding DNA: TGCAGCGCCAACAGGGGGCGATGGGAGACCCAGTACTTC. This codes for CSANRGRWETQYF. V gene TRBV29-1 combines with J gene TRBJ2-5; 9 bases map to TRBD1. In germline, CDR1 is SQVTM, CDR2 ANQGSEA. The CDR3 is 13 amino acids. J was trimmed by 5 bases and V by 7 bases; bases with no gene match: 8.

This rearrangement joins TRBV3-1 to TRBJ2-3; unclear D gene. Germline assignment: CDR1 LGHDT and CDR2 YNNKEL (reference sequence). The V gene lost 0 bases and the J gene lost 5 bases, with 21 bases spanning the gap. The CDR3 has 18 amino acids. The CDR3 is CASSQDSFDSATQDTQYF. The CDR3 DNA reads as TGTGCCAGCAGCCAAGATTCATTCGACTCCGCCACACAAGATACGCAGTATTTT.

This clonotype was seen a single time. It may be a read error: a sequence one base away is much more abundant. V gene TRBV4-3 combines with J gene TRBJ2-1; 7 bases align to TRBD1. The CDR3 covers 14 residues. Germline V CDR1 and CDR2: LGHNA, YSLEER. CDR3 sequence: CAGSQRQGSNEQFF. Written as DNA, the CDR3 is TGCGCCGGCAGCCAAAGACAGGGTTCGAATGAGCAGTTCTTC.

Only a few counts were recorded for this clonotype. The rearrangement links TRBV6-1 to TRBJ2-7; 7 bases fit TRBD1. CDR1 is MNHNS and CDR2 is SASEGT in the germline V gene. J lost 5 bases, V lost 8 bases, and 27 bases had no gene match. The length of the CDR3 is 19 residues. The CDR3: CASLPGQLINYLLNHEQYF. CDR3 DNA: TGTGCCAGCCTCCCGGGACAGCTAATAAATTACCTCTTGAATCACGAGCAGTACTTC.

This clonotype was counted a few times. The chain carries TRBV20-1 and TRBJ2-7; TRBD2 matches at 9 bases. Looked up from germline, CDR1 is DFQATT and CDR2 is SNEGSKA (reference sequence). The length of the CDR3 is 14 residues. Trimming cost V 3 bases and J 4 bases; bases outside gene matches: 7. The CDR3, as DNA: TGCAGTGCTAGTTATGGGCGGGGGGGGTACGAGCAGTACTTC. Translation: CSASYGRGGYEQYF.

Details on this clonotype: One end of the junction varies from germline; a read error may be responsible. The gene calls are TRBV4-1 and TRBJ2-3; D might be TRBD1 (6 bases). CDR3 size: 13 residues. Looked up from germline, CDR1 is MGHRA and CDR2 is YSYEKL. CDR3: CASTQQGRGTQYF. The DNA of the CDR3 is TGCGCCAGCACCCAACAGGGAAGGGGTACGCAGTATTTT.

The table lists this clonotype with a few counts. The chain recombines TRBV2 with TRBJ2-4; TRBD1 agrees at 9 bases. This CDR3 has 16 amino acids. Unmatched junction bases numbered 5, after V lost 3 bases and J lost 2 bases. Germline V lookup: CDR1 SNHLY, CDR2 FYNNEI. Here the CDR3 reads CASSDWTGVTKNIQYF. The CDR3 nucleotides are TGTGCCAGCAGTGACTGGACAGGGGTCACCAAAAACATTCAGTACTTC.

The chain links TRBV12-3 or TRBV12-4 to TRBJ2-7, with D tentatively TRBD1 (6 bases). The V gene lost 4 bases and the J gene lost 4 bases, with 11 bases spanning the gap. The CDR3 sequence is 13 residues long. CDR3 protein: CASSYGQLYEQYF. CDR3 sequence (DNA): TGTGCCAGCAGTTACGGACAGTTGTACGAGCAGTACTTC.

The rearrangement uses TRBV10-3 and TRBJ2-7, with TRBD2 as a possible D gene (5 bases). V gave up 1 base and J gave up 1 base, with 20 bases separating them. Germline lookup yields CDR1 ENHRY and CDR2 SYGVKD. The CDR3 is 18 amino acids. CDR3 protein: CAISEFGMGSPVSYEQYF. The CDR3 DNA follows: TGTGCCATCAGTGAGTTCGGAATGGGGAGTCCGGTTTCCTACGAGCAGTACTTC.

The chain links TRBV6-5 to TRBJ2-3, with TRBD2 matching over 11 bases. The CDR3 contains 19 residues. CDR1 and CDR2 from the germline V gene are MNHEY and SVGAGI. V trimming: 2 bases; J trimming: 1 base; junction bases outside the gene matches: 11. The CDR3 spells CASSYVETSGSFGTDTQYF. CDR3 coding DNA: TGTGCCAGCAGTTACGTGGAAACTAGCGGGAGTTTCGGCACAGATACGCAGTATTTT.

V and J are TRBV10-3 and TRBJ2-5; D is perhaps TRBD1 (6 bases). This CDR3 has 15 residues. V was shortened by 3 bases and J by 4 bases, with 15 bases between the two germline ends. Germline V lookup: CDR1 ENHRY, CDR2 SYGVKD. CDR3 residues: CAISEGGQGTETQYF. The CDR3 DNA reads TGTGCCATCAGTGAAGGGGGTCAGGGGACAGAGACCCAGTACTTC.

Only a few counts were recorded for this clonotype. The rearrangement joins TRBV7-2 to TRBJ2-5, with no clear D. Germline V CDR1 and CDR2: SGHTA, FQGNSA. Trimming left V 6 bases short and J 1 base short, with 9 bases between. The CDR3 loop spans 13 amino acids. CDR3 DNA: TGTGCCAGCAGTTTTTCCTCCCAAGAGACCCAGTACTTC. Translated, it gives CASSFSSQETQYF.

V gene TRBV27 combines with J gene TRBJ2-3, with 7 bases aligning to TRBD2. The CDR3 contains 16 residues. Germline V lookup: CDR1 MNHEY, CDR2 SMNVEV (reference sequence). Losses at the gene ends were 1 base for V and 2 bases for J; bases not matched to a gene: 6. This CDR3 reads CASSLWASGPTDTQYF. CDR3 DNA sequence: TGTGCCAGCAGTTTATGGGCTAGCGGACCCACAGATACGCAGTATTTT.

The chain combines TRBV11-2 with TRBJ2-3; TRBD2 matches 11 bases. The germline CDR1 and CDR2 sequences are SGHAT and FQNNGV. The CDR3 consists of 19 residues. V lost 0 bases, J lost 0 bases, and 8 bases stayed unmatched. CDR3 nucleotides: TGTGCCAGCAGCTTAGAGCGTTTCAGGACTAGCGGGAGCACAGATACGCAGTATTTT. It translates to CASSLERFRTSGSTDTQYF. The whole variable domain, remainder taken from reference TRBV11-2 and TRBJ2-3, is EAGVAQSPRYKIIEKRQSVAFWCNPISGHATLYWYQQILGQGPKLLIQFQNNGVVDDSQLPKDRFSAERLKGVDSTLKIQPAKLEDSAVYLCASSLERFRTSGSTDTQYFGPGTRLTVL.

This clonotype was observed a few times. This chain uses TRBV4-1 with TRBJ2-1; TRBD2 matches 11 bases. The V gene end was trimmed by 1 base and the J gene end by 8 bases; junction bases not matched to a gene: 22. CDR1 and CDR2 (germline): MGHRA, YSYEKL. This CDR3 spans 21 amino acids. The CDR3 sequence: CASSQAPLSGGANRRIDEQFF. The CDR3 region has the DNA TGCGCCAGCAGCCAAGCCCCCCTTAGCGGGGGGGCCAATAGGCGTATCGATGAGCAGTTCTTC.

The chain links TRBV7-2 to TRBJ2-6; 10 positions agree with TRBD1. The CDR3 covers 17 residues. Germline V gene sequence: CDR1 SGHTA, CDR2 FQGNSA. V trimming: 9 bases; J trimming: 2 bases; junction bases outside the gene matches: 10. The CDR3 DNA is TGTGCCAGTTTGTCCGGGACAGGGGCAGCTGGGGCCAACGTCCTGACTTTC. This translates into CASLSGTGAAGANVLTF. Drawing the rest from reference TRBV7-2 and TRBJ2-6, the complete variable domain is GAGVSQSPSNKVTEKGKDVELRCDPISGHTALYWYRQSLGQGLEFLIYFQGNSAPDKSGLPSDRFSAERTGGSVSTLTIQRTQQEDSAVYLCASLSGTGAAGANVLTFGAGSRLTVL.